Below are 31 T cell receptor beta chains sequenced from a single sample in a study of cytotoxic CD8 clonotypes in ibrutinib-treated CLL. The table came from immunoSEQ multiplex PCR; TCRdb's copy has only in-frame clones and leaves some out. The table includes 15,000 to 20,000 clones, over 70% detected once. Sample: PBMCs, taken before ibrutinib treatment. The receptor source for this set is a human donor with chronic lymphocytic leukemia.

The rearrangement links TRBV6-6 to TRBJ2-2; D gene unclear. CDR3 length: 16 residues. Germline CDR1 is MNHNY and CDR2 is SVGAGI (reference sequence). Trimming took off 0 bases at V and 8 bases at J, with 16 bases between the two ends. CDR3 coding DNA: TGTGCCAGCAGTTACTCGAAAAGCTATGGTTCGGGGGAGCTGTTTTTT. This translates into CASSYSKSYGSGELFF.

The chain uses TRBV18 and TRBJ2-2, with D maybe TRBD1 (6 bases). This CDR3 has 14 amino acids. Trimming removed 3 bases from V and 4 bases from J, with 9 bases in between. Germline V lookup: CDR1 KGHSH, CDR2 LQKENI. CDR3 region: CASSPGGLTGELFF. The CDR3 DNA follows: TGTGCCAGCTCACCTGGGGGCCTCACCGGGGAGCTGTTTTTT. Full variable domain (outside the CDR3, taken from reference TRBV18 and TRBJ2-2): NAGVMQNPRHLVRRRGQEARLRCSPMKGHSHVYWYRQLPEEGLKFMVYLQKENIIDESGMPKERFSAEFPKEGPSILRIQQVVRGDSAAYFCASSPGGLTGELFFGEGSRLTVL.

The chain combines TRBV13 with TRBJ1-2; a possible D gene is TRBD1 (5 bases). V lost 0 bases, J lost 4 bases, and 12 bases lay in between. There are 15 residues in the CDR3. The germline CDR1 and CDR2 sequences are PRHDT and FYEKMQ (reference sequence). The CDR3 DNA is TGTGCCAGCAGCTTAGGCCCTGGGGGAGGCTATGGCTACACCTTC. Translating it yields CASSLGPGGGYGYTF.

This chain links TRBV5-4 with TRBJ1-1; 10 positions match TRBD1. The junction had 14 bases not matched to a gene; V was cut back by 4 bases and J by 5 bases. Germline CDR1 SGHNT, CDR2 YYREEE (reference sequence). The CDR3 covers 17 residues. CDR3: CASSLSIRQGASTEAFF. CDR3 nucleotide sequence: TGTGCCAGCAGCCTCTCAATAAGACAGGGGGCAAGTACTGAAGCTTTCTTT.

A single count supports this clone. The V and J genes are TRBV4-3 and TRBJ2-3; 11 bases line up with TRBD1. This CDR3 has 17 residues. In germline, CDR1 is LGHNA, CDR2 YSLEER. V trimming: 0 bases; J trimming: 6 bases; junction bases outside the gene matches: 8. CDR3 DNA sequence: TGCGCCAGCAGCCAAGACAGGACAGGGGGCGCGGGCGATACGCAGTATTTT. It encodes CASSQDRTGGAGDTQYF.

The chain joins TRBV6-5 to TRBJ1-2, with a possible D match to TRBD1 (5 bases). CDR1 MNHEY and CDR2 SVGAGI come from the germline V gene. The CDR3 consists of 15 residues. Trimming took 10 bases from V and 2 from J, leaving 20 bases between them. CDR3 amino acids: CATRLPGEANYGYTF. The CDR3, as DNA: TGTGCCACCAGACTCCCGGGGGAGGCGAACTATGGCTACACCTTC.

The chain combines TRBV7-9 with TRBJ2-2, with D perhaps being TRBD1 or TRBD2 (5 bases each). The CDR3 length is 10 residues. Germline V gene sequence: CDR1 SEHNR, CDR2 FQNEAQ (reference sequence). The CDR3 DNA reads TGTGCGGGGACGGGCGGGGAGCTGTTTTTT. This translates into CAGTGGELFF.

The chain has TRBV7-6 and TRBJ2-6; TRBD1 might be the D (6 bases). The V and J ends lost 1 base and 4 bases respectively, with 11 bases between them. The CDR3 is made up of 16 amino acids. CDR1 is SGHVS and CDR2 is FNYEAQ in the germline V gene. The DNA for the CDR3 is TGTGCCAGCAGCTTAGTAGCAGGGGCCGGGGCCAACGTCCTGACTTTC. Translating gives CASSLVAGAGANVLTF.

The chain combines TRBV9 with TRBJ2-7, with 8 positions matching TRBD1. Germline lookup yields CDR1 SGDLS and CDR2 YYNGEE. This CDR3 is 14 amino acids long. V trimming: 4 bases; J trimming: 0 bases; junction bases outside the gene matches: 3. CDR3 nucleotides: TGTGCCAGCAGCTTCGGACAGGGCTCCTACGAGCAGTACTTC. It codes for CASSFGQGSYEQYF.

V usage is TRBV7-6 and J usage is TRBJ1-5; 9 bases line up with TRBD1. Trimming at V came to 1 base and at J to 2 bases, leaving 0 bases not matched to a gene. The CDR3 is 15 amino acids. Germline lookup yields CDR1 SGHVS and CDR2 FNYEAQ. CDR3 sequence (DNA): TGTGCCAGCAGCTTAGGGACAGGGGGCAATCAGCCCCAGCATTTT. Its translation: CASSLGTGGNQPQHF.

The V gene is TRBV25-1, the J gene TRBJ1-5; the D gene is possibly TRBD1 (6 bases). The length of the CDR3 is 17 residues. V was trimmed by 4 bases and J by 3 bases, leaving 19 bases between them. The germline gives CDR1 MGHDK, CDR2 SYGVNS. The CDR3, as DNA: TGTGCCAGCAGTGTGGGGGTGGGGGCAGGAGACAATCAGCCCCAGCATTTT. Its protein product is CASSVGVGAGDNQPQHF.

This sequence joins TRBV11-3 and TRBJ1-4; the D gene is possibly TRBD1 (5 bases). The germline V gene encodes CDR1 SGHNT and CDR2 YENEEA. This CDR3 is 13 amino acids long. The V end was cut by 5 bases, the J end by 8 bases, with 12 bases between. As DNA, the CDR3 is TGTGCCAGCAGCCGAGGCAACAGGGAAAAACTGTTTTTT. This translates into CASSRGNREKLFF. The variable domain in full, with the rest retrieved from reference TRBV11-3 and TRBJ1-4, is EAGVVQSPRYKIIEKKQPVAFWCNPISGHNTLYWYLQNLGQGPELLIRYENEEAVDDSQLPKDRFSAERLKGVDSTLKIQPAELGDSAVYLCASSRGNREKLFFGSGTQLSVL.

V gene TRBV27 combines with J gene TRBJ1-1, with a weak D call TRBD1 (5 bases). The ends were cut back, 2 bases at V and 3 bases at J, with 10 bases in the middle. The CDR3 has 14 amino acids. Germline V lookup: CDR1 MNHEY, CDR2 SMNVEV (reference sequence). The CDR3 protein is CASSLGGRYTEAFF. Written as DNA, the CDR3 is TGTGCCAGCAGTTTAGGGGGTAGATACACTGAAGCTTTCTTT.

The V and J genes are TRBV6-1 and TRBJ1-2; no reliable D call. Trimming left V 1 base short and J 5 bases short, with 8 bases between. This CDR3 region has 13 residues. Germline V gene lookup returns CDR1 MNHNS and CDR2 SASEGT. The CDR3 coding sequence is TGTGCCAGCAGTGAAGAGGGCCTTTATGGCTACACCTTC. Its translation: CASSEEGLYGYTF.

This clone was seen once. The chain combines TRBV5-1 with TRBJ1-2, with 12 positions matching TRBD1. Trimming took 0 bases from V and 6 from J; bases not matched to a gene: 12. The CDR3 loop spans 18 amino acids. Germline CDR1 SGHRS, CDR2 YFSETQ. DNA for the CDR3: TGCGCCAGCAGCTTGGCCGGGACAGGGGGCGGCATTAAGAATGGCTACACCTTC. Translation gives CASSLAGTGGGIKNGYTF. The whole variable domain, filled in from reference TRBV5-1 and TRBJ1-2, reads KAGVTQTPRYLIKTRGQQVTLSCSPISGHRSVSWYQQTPGQGLQFLFEYFSETQRNKGNFPGRFSGRQFSNSRSEMNVSTLELGDSALYLCASSLAGTGGGIKNGYTFGSGTRLTVV.

J is TRBJ2-1 and V is TRBV4-3; 7 bases are a match to TRBD2. CDR1 is LGHNA and CDR2 is YSLEER in the germline V gene. The CDR3 has 13 residues. V was pared by 2 bases and J by 7 bases, with 2 bases of the junction left unmatched. CDR3 DNA: TGCGCCAGCAGCCAAATGCGGGGGAATGAGCAGTTCTTC. It is translated as CASSQMRGNEQFF.

The chain carries TRBV9 and TRBJ1-1; D gene uncertain. V was cut by 0 bases and J by 1 base, with 7 bases left in between. The CDR3 covers 14 residues. The germline gives CDR1 SGDLS, CDR2 YYNGEE. The CDR3 DNA follows: TGTGCCAGCAGCGTAGGGGTGGGGAACACTGAAGCTTTCTTT. The encoded protein is CASSVGVGNTEAFF.

This rearrangement joins TRBV5-1 to TRBJ1-6, with 8 bases identical to TRBD1. The germline CDR1 and CDR2 sequences are SGHRS and YFSETQ. The CDR3 has 15 amino acids. J lost 8 bases, V lost 2 bases, and 6 bases had no gene match. CDR3 residues: CASSFAGGEDSPLHF. The CDR3 DNA is TGCGCCAGCAGCTTCGCAGGGGGCGAGGATTCACCCCTCCACTTT.

The chain recombines TRBV28 with TRBJ1-1, with D perhaps matching TRBD1 (5 bases). This CDR3 spans 14 amino acids. V lost 5 bases to trimming and J lost 1 base, with 11 bases between them. Germline V gene lookup returns CDR1 MDHEN and CDR2 SYDVKM. The CDR3 spells CASSLGAQNTEAFF. The CDR3 DNA reads as TGTGCCAGCAGTCTCGGGGCTCAGAACACTGAAGCTTTCTTT.

V is TRBV7-2 and J is TRBJ2-2; either TRBD1 or TRBD2 may fit D (7 bases each). The germline V gene encodes CDR1 SGHTA and CDR2 FQGNSA. V lost 5 bases and J lost 0, with 13 bases in between. CDR3 length: 16 residues. Written as DNA, the CDR3 is TGTGCCAGCAGCAGGGGGGGGACAGCGAACACCGGGGAGCTGTTTTTT. This sequence encodes CASSRGGTANTGELFF.

V is TRBV6-5 and J is TRBJ1-1; 10 nucleotides line up with TRBD1. The CDR3 totals 13 residues. V was pared by 6 bases and J by 5 bases, with 3 bases of the junction left unmatched. Looked up from germline, CDR1 is MNHEY and CDR2 is SVGAGI. CDR3 amino acids: CASRRQGATEAFF. CDR3 nucleotide sequence: TGTGCCAGCAGAAGACAGGGGGCGACTGAAGCTTTCTTT.

The chain uses TRBV7-9 and TRBJ1-4, with D possibly being TRBD1 (5 bases). Germline CDR1 reads SEHNR; CDR2 reads FQNEAQ (reference sequence). Trimming stripped 5 bases from V and 0 bases from J, with 16 bases between. This CDR3 has 17 residues. In DNA form, the CDR3 reads TGTGCCAGCAGCCCCAATCGGGGGGGGGCAACTAATGAAAAACTGTTTTTT. This translates into CASSPNRGGATNEKLFF.

The J gene is TRBJ2-7, the V gene TRBV7-9; D is uncertain. Germline lookup yields CDR1 SEHNR and CDR2 FQNEAQ (reference sequence). CDR3 length: 14 amino acids. The V and J ends lost 1 base and 4 bases respectively, with 11 bases between them. Here the CDR3 DNA reads TGTGCCAGCAGCTTAGGTCAGGCCGTATACGAGCAGTACTTC. Protein: CASSLGQAVYEQYF.

The chain combines TRBV7-8 with TRBJ2-7; D is perhaps TRBD1 or TRBD2 (5 bases each). This CDR3 has 14 residues. V was pared by 7 bases and J by 1 base, with 14 bases between. Germline CDR1 SGHVS, CDR2 FQNEAQ. CDR3 loop: CASTTGTGSYEQYF. The CDR3 nucleotides read TGTGCCAGCACCACCGGGACGGGATCCTACGAGCAGTACTTC.

The rearrangement joins TRBV9 to TRBJ1-1; no clear D gene. V was cut by 4 bases and J by 1 base, with 8 bases left in between. Germline V gene lookup returns CDR1 SGDLS and CDR2 YYNGEE. There are 13 residues in the CDR3. This chain's CDR3 is CASSPRQNTEAFF. As DNA, the CDR3 is TGTGCCAGCAGCCCAAGACAGAACACTGAAGCTTTCTTT.

This clone is deemed medium-sized (0.01 to 0.1%). V is TRBV11-2 and J is TRBJ2-4; TRBD2 might be the D (6 bases). The CDR3 spans 14 residues. Trimming pared 5 bases from V and 9 bases from J, leaving 17 bases between. Germline V gives CDR1 SGHAT, CDR2 FQNNGV. The CDR3 nucleotides are TGTGCCAGCAGCCAAAGGGAGTTAGCGGCCATTCAGTACTTC. As protein: CASSQRELAAIQYF. Drawing the rest from reference TRBV11-2 and TRBJ2-4, the complete variable domain is EAGVAQSPRYKIIEKRQSVAFWCNPISGHATLYWYQQILGQGPKLLIQFQNNGVVDDSQLPKDRFSAERLKGVDSTLKIQPAKLEDSAVYLCASSQRELAAIQYFGAGTRLSVL.

V and J are TRBV15 and TRBJ2-7; the match to TRBD2 covers 7 bases. CDR1 is LNHNV, CDR2 YYDKDF, per germline (reference sequence). Germline trimming cut 6 bases from V and 5 bases from J; bases unmatched to any gene: 7. The CDR3 is 13 amino acids. The CDR3 DNA reads TGTGCCACCAGGGGGAGGGGTGGGGACGAGCAGTACTTC. Translation: CATRGRGGDEQYF.

V usage is TRBV11-2 and J usage is TRBJ1-6; D possibly corresponds to TRBD1 (5 bases). The CDR3 totals 12 residues. Trimming cost V 2 bases and J 13 bases, with 9 bases left between them. Germline assignment: CDR1 SGHAT and CDR2 FQNNGV. The CDR3 is CASSLRTGPLHF. The CDR3 nucleotides are TGTGCCAGCAGCTTACGCACAGGTCCCCTCCACTTT.

This clone was recorded once. The CDR3: CASSPGQGGDTQYF. The CDR3 DNA is TGCGCCAGCAGCCCAGGACAGGGTGGGGATACGCAGTATTTT. This sequence joins TRBV5-1 and TRBJ2-3; 8 nucleotides align to TRBD1. This CDR3 is built from 14 residues. J gave up 6 bases and V 4 bases, and 7 bases lay outside the gene matches. Germline loops: CDR1 SGHRS, CDR2 YFSETQ.

By proportion, this clone is medium-sized. The rearrangement joins TRBV14 to TRBJ2-4, with D uncertain. This CDR3 contains 16 residues. With 0 bases removed from V and 0 bases from J, the gap between germline ends came to 9 bases. CDR1 and CDR2 (germline): SGHDN, FVKESK. CDR3 sequence: CASSQDRQLAKNIQYF. The CDR3 DNA reads TGTGCCAGCAGCCAAGATCGGCAATTAGCCAAAAACATTCAGTACTTC.

This clone was detected only a few times. The chain joins TRBV7-2 to TRBJ2-7; D gene uncertain. Germline values: CDR1 SGHTA, CDR2 FQGNSA. This CDR3 spans 13 amino acids. Trimming removed 0 bases at V and 4 bases at J, with 7 bases between. As DNA, the CDR3 is TGTGCCAGCAGCTTAGCCGCCGGATACGAGCAGTACTTC. Its translation is CASSLAAGYEQYF. Filled out from reference TRBV7-2 and TRBJ2-7, the complete variable domain reads GAGVSQSPSNKVTEKGKDVELRCDPISGHTALYWYRQSLGQGLEFLIYFQGNSAPDKSGLPSDRFSAERTGGSVSTLTIQRTQQEDSAVYLCASSLAAGYEQYFGPGTRLTVT.